This T cell receptor (beta chain) was sequenced in a study of STAT3 mutations in large granular lymphocyte leukemia. Study-level results: Every T-LGLL patient had at least one immunodominant TCRbeta clonotype. In several patients, dominant TCR clone burden exceeded STAT3 mutant burden, suggesting STAT3 mutation arose secondarily.

Clones were read by immunoSEQ multiplex PCR, and TCRdb kept only the in-frame ones, dropping some. This table holds 40,000 to 50,000 clones, about 81% found once. Comments on this clone: Its antigen is not identified.

Looked up from germline, CDR1 is SNHLY and CDR2 is FYNNEI. J gave up 6 bases and V 6 bases, and 6 bases lay outside the gene matches. This CDR3 is built from 13 residues. The sample was PBMCs. This chain links TRBV2 with TRBJ1-1, with 8 bases lining up with TRBD1. The sequence derives from a human donor with T large granular lymphocyte leukemia. Some clones in this sample may be carry-over from other donors' samples. CDR3 DNA sequence: TGTGCCAGCAGGGAGGGACAGGCCGCTGAAGCTTTCTTT. Translated, it gives CASREGQAAEAFF.